This T cell receptor beta chain was recovered during a study of early T cells in non-severe SARS-CoV-2 infection. TCRdb recomputed calls from the 5' RACE reads with MiXCR, one row per CDR3 protein. The repertoire holds 60,000 to 65,000 distinct CDR3 sequences, around 13% seen once, with approximately 4.4% in the top ten. The ends lost 3 bases at V and 1 base at J; junction bases unmatched: 8. CDR1 and CDR2 from the germline V gene are SGHDT and YYEEEE. The CDR3 has 16 residues. This clonotype was found a few times. Sequencing was performed on whole blood. The TCR originated in an adult who was a healthcare worker with PCR-confirmed SARS-CoV-2 infection or an uninfected control (not recorded which). The J gene is TRBJ2-7, the V gene TRBV5-6; 9 positions agree with TRBD1. CDR3 in amino acids: CASSSLQGAGSYEQYF. The CDR3 coding sequence is TGTGCCAGCAGCTCCTTACAGGGGGCGGGATCCTACGAGCAGTACTTC.